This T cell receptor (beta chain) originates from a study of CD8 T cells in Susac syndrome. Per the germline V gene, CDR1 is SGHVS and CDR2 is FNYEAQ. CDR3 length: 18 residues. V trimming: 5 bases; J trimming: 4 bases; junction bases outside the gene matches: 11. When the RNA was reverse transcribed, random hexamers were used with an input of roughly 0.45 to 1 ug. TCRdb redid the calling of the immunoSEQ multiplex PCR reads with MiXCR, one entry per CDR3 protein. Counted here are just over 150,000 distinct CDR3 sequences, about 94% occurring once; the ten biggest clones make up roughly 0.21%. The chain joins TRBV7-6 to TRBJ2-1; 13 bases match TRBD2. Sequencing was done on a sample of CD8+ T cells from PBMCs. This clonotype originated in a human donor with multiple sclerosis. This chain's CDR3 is CASSARRLAGGNYNEQFF. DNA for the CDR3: TGTGCCAGCAGCGCACGGAGACTAGCGGGGGGAAATTACAATGAGCAGTTCTTC.